This TCR beta chain was captured in a study of T cells after yellow fever vaccination. The wider study: In the case of low-cell-number fractions, SMART-Seq v4 Ultra Low Input was used for preparation.

Points from the study as a whole: Only a small proportion of the clonotypes turned up in both the CD4 and the CD8 compartments, likely arising from convergent recombination. Contamination of FACS-sorted repertoires by abundant clonotypes from the bulk population could occur.

Researchers made TCR cDNA using 5'RACE template switching, and this step added a universal primer site and UMIs. TCRdb reprocessed the 5' RACE reads via MiXCR and lists one record per CDR3 protein. The sample yields about 130,000 distinct CDR3 sequences, about 8.2% seen once. For this clonotype: Its specificity is not known.

Trimming took off 2 bases at V and 8 bases at J, with 13 bases between the two ends. There are 14 residues in the CDR3. The genes are TRBV12-3 or TRBV12-4 and TRBJ2-1; D perhaps matches TRBD2 (7 bases). This receptor was taken from a man aged 18 to 35 who received the YFV17D yellow fever vaccine. The sequences come from CD8+ T cells sorted from PBMCs, collected on the day of the yellow fever booster vaccination. CDR3 in amino acids: CASSLRGASDEQFF. CDR3 coding DNA: TGTGCCAGCAGTTTACGGGGGGCTAGCGATGAGCAGTTCTTC.